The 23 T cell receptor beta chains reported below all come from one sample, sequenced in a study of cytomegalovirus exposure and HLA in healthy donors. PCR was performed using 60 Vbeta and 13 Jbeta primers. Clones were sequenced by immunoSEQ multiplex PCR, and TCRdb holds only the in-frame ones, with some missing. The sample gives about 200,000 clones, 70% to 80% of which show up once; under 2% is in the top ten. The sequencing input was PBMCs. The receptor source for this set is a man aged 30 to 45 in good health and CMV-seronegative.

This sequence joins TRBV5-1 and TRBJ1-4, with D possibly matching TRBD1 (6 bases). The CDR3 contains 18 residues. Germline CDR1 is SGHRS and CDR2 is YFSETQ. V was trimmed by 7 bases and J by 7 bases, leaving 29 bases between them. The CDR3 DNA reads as TGCGCCAGCCGGGAGGGGGGGGCGGAAAGGAACGTTCCTGAAAAACTGTTTTTT. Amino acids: CASREGGAERNVPEKLFF. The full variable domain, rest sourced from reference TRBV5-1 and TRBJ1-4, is KAGVTQTPRYLIKTRGQQVTLSCSPISGHRSVSWYQQTPGQGLQFLFEYFSETQRNKGNFPGRFSGRQFSNSRSEMNVSTLELGDSALYLCASREGGAERNVPEKLFFGSGTQLSVL.

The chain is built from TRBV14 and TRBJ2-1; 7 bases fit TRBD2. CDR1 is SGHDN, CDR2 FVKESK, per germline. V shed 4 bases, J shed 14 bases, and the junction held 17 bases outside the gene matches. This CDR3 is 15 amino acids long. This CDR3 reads CASSLGVLREQPEFF. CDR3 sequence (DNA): TGTGCCAGCAGCCTGGGGGTGTTGCGGGAGCAGCCGGAGTTCTTC.

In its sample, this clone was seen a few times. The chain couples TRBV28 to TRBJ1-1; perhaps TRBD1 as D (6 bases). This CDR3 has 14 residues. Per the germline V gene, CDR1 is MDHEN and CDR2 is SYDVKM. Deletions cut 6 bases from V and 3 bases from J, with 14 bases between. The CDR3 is CASSTDRRDTEAFF. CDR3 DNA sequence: TGTGCCAGCAGCACAGACAGGCGTGACACTGAAGCTTTCTTT.

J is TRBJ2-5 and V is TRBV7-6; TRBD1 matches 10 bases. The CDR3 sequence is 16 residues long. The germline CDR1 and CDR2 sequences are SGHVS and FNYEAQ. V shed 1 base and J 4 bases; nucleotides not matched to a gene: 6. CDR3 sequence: CASSLVGTGVVETQYF. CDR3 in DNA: TGTGCCAGCAGCTTAGTAGGGACAGGGGTCGTAGAGACCCAGTACTTC.

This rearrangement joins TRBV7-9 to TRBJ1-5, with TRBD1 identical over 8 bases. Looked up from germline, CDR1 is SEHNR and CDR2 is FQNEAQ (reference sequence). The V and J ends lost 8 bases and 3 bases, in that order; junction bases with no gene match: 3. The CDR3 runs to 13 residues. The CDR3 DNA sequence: TGTGCCAGCGGACAGGGCCTCAATCAGCCCCAGCATTTT. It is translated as CASGQGLNQPQHF.

The CDR3 here is CASSQEWGLTNEQFF. The CDR3 DNA reads as TGTGCCAGCAGCCAAGAGTGGGGGCTGACGAATGAGCAGTTCTTC. The J gene is TRBJ2-1, the V gene TRBV4-2; tentatively, D is TRBD1 (6 bases). CDR1 and CDR2 from the germline V gene are LGHNA and YNFKEQ. Trimming stripped 0 bases from V and 7 bases from J, with 13 bases between. The CDR3 length is 15 residues.

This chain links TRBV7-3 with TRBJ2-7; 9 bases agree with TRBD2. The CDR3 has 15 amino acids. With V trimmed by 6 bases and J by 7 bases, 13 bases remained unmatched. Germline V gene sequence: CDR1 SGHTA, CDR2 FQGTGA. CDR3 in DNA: TGTGCCAGCAGTAAGGGGGAAGCGGGAGGCGAAGAGCAGTACTTC. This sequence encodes CASSKGEAGGEEQYF.

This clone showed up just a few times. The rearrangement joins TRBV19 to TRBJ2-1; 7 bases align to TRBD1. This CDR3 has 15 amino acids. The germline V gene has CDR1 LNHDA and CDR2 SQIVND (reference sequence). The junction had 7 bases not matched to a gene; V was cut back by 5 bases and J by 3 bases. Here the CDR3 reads CASSFRDSHYNEQFF. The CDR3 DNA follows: TGTGCCAGTAGTTTCCGGGACAGTCACTACAATGAGCAGTTCTTC.

CDR3 sequence (DNA): TGCGCCAGCAGCCGCTACCCAGTCAAGGGAGGCGAGCAGTTCTTC. Protein product: CASSRYPVKGGEQFF. J is TRBJ2-1 and V is TRBV4-1; a weak D match, TRBD2 (6 bases). Per germline, CDR1 MGHRA and CDR2 YSYEKL. This CDR3 has 15 residues. The germline V and J ends were trimmed by 4 bases and 10 bases, with 20 bases remaining between them.

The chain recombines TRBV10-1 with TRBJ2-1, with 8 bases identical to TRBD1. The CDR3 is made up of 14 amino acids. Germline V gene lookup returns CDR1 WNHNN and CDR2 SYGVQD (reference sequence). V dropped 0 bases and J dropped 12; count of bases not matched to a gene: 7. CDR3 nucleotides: TGCGCCAGCAGTGAGTCCGGACAGGGACGGGGGCAGTTCTTC. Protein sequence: CASSESGQGRGQFF.

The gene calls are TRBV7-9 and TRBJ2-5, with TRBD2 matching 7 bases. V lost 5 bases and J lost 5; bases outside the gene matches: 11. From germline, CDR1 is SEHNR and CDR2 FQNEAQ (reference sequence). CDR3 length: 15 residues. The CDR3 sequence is CASSLQSGMGETQYF. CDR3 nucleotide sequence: TGTGCCAGCAGCCTCCAGAGCGGGATGGGTGAGACCCAGTACTTC.

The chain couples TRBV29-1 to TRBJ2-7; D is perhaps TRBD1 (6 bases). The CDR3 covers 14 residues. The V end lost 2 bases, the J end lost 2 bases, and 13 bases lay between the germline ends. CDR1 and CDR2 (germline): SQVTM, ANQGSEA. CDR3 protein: CSVETGMGAYEQYF. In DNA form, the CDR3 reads TGCAGCGTTGAAACAGGGATGGGGGCCTACGAGCAGTACTTC.

The CDR3, as DNA: TGTGCCAGCAGTTTCCCGACAGGGGGCGTCGCTCAGCCCCAGCATTTT. Protein: CASSFPTGGVAQPQHF. The V and J genes are TRBV27 and TRBJ1-5; 10 nucleotides match TRBD1. Trimming removed 3 bases from V and 6 bases from J; junction bases left unmatched: 8. This CDR3 is built from 16 residues. CDR1 and CDR2 from the germline V gene are MNHEY and SMNVEV (reference sequence).

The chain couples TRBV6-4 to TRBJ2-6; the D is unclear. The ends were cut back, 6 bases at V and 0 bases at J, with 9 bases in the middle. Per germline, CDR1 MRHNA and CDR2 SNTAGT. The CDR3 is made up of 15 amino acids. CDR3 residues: CASSAEDSGANVLTF. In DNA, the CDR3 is TGTGCCAGCAGCGCAGAGGACTCTGGGGCCAACGTCCTGACTTTC.

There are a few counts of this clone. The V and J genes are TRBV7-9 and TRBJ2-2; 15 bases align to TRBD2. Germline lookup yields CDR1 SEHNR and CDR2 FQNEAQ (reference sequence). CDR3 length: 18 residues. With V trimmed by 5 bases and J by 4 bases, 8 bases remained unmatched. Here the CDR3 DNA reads TGTGCCAGCAGCCTCGGACTAGCGGGAGGGCCGAGCACCGGGGAGCTGTTTTTT. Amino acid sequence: CASSLGLAGGPSTGELFF. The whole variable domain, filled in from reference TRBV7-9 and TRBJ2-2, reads DTGVSQNPRHKITKRGQNVTFRCDPISEHNRLYWYRQTLGQGPEFLTYFQNEAQLEKSRLLSDRFSAERPKGSFSTLEIQRTEQGDSAMYLCASSLGLAGGPSTGELFFGEGSRLTVL.

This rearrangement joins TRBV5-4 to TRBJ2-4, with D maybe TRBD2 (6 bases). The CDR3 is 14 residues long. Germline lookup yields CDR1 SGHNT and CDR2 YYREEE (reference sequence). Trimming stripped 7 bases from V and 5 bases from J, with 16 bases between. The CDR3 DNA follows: TGTGCCAGCCACATGGGCCCGGGGGAAAACATTCAGTACTTC. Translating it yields CASHMGPGENIQYF.

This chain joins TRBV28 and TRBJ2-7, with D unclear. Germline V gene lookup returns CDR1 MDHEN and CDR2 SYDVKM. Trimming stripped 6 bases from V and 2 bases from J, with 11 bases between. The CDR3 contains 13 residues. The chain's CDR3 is CASRVPVTYEQYF. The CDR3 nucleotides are TGTGCCAGCAGGGTCCCAGTTACCTACGAGCAGTACTTC.

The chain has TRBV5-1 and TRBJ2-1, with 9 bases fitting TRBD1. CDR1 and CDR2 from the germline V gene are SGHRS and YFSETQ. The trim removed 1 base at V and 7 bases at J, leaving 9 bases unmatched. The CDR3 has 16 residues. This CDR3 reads CASSLFPGQGGNEQFF. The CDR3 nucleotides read TGCGCCAGCAGCTTGTTTCCGGGACAGGGAGGGAATGAGCAGTTCTTC.

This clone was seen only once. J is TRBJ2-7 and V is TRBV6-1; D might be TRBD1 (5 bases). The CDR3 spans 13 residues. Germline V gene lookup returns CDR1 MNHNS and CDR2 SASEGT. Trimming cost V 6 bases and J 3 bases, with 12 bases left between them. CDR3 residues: CASSWGFYYEQYF. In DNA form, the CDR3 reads TGTGCCAGCAGCTGGGGCTTCTACTACGAGCAGTACTTC.

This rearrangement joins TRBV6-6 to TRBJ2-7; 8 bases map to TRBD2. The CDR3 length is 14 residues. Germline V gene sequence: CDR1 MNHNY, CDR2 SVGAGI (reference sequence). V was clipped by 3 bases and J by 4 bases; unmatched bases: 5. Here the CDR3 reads CASSYSSGGYEQYF. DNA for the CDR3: TGTGCCAGCAGTTATAGCAGCGGGGGATACGAGCAGTACTTC.

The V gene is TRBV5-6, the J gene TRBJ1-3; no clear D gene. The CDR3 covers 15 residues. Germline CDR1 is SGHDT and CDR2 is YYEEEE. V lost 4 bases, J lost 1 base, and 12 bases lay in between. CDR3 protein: CASSRRGTSGNTIYF. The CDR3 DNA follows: TGTGCCAGCAGCCGGCGGGGTACTTCTGGAAACACCATATATTTT.

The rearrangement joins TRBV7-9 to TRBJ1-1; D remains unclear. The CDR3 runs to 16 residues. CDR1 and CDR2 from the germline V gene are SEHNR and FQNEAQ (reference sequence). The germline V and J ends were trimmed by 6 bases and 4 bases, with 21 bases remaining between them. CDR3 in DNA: TGTGCCAGCAGACCGAGTTCTTCGGCGGAGGGCACTGAAGCTTTCTTT. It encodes CASRPSSSAEGTEAFF.

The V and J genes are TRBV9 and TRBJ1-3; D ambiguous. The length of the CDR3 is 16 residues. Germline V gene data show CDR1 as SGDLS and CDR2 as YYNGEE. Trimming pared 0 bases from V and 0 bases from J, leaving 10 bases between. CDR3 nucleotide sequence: TGTGCCAGCAGCGTAGGAGGAGGTTTCTCTGGAAACACCATATATTTT. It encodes CASSVGGGFSGNTIYF. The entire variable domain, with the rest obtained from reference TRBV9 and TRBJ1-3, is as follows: DSGVTQTPKHLITATGQRVTLRCSPRSGDLSVYWYQQSLDQGLQFLIQYYNGEERAKGNILERFSAQQFPDLHSELNLSSLELGDSALYFCASSVGGGFSGNTIYFGEGSWLTVV.